This T cell receptor (beta chain) was identified during a study of human T cells and chemical hapten exposure. As to time point: pre-sensitization, week 0. Treatment noted: therapeutic diphenylcyclopropenone sensitization with weekly scalp DPC. CDR3 length: 15 amino acids. Germline trimming cut 6 bases from V and 1 base from J; bases unmatched to any gene: 6. From germline, CDR1 is SGHTA and CDR2 FQGNSA. Unique molecular identifiers were affixed to discrete cDNA molecules within the library. TCRdb recomputed calls from the RACE reads with MiXCR, one row per CDR3 protein. The data contain 180,000 or so distinct CDR3 sequences, just under 30% of them singletons.

The gene calls are TRBV7-2 and TRBJ2-1; 7 positions agree with TRBD1. Sequencing used whole blood, obtained in connection with sensitization to the hapten diphenylcyclopropenone (DPC). The sequence was collected from a woman aged 25 to 39 with alopecia areata. Some clones in this sample may be carry-over from other donors' samples. The CDR3 here is CASRRTGQSYNEQFF. CDR3 DNA: TGTGCCAGCAGAAGGACGGGACAGTCCTACAATGAGCAGTTCTTC.